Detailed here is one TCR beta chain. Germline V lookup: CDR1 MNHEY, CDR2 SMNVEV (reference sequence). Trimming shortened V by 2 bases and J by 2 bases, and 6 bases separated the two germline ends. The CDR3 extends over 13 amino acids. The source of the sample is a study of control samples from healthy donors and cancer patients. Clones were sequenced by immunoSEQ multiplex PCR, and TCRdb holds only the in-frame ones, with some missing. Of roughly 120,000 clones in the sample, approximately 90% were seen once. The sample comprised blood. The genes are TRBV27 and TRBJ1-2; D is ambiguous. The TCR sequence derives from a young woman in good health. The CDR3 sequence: CASSLTENYGYTF. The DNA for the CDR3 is TGTGCCAGCAGTTTAACCGAGAACTATGGCTACACCTTC.